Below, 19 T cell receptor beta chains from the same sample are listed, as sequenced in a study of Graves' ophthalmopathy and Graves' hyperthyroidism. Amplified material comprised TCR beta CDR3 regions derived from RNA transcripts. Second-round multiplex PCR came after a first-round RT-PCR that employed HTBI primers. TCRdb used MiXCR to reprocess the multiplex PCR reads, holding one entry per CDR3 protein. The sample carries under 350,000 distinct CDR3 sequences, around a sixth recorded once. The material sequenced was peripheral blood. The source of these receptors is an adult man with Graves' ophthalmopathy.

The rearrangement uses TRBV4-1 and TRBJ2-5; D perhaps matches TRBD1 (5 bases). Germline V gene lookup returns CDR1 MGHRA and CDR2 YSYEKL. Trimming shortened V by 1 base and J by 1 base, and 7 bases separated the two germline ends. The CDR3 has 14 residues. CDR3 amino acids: CASSQVGAQETQYF. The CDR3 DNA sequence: TGCGCCAGCAGCCAAGTAGGGGCCCAAGAGACCCAGTACTTC.

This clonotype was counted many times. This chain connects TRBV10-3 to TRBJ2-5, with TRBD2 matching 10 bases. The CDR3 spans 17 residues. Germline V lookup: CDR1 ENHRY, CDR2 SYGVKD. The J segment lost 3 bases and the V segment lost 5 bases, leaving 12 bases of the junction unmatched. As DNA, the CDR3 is TGTGCCATCAGTAAGGCTAGCGGGGGAAAGAGGGAAGAGACCCAGTACTTC. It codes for CAISKASGGKREETQYF.

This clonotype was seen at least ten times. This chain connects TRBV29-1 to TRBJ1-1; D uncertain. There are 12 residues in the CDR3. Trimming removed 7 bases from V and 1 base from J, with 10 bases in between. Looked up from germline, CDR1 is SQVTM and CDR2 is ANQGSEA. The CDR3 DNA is TGCAGCGCCCGACATTCGAACACTGAAGCTTTCTTT. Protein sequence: CSARHSNTEAFF.

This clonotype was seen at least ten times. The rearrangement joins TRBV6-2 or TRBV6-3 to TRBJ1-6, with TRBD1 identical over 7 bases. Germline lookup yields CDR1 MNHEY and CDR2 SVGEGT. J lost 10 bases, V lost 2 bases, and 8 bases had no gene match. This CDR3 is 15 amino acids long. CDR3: CASSYTTGVFSPLHF. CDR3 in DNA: TGTGCCAGCAGTTACACAACAGGGGTTTTCTCACCCCTCCACTTT.

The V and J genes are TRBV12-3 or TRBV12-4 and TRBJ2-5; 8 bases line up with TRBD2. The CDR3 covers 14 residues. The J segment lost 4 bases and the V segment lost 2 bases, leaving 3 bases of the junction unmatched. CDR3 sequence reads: CASSLKLAGETQYF. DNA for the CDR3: TGTGCCAGCAGTTTAAAGCTAGCGGGAGAGACCCAGTACTTC.

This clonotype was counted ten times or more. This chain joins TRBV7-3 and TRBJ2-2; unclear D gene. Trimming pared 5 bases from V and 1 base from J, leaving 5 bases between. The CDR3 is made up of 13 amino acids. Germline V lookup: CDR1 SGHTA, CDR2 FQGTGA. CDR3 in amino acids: CASSGENTGELFF. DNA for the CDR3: TGTGCCAGCAGCGGAGAGAACACCGGGGAGCTGTTTTTT.

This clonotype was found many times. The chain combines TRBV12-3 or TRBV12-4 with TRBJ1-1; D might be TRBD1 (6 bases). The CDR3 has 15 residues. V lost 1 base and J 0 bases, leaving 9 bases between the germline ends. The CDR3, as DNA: TGTGCCAGCAGTTTAGTGGGGGCACTGAACACTGAAGCTTTCTTT. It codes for CASSLVGALNTEAFF.

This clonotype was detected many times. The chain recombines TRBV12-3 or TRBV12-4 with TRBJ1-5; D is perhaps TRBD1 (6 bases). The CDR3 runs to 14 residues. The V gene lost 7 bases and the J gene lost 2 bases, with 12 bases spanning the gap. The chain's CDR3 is CASTGVGGNQPQHF. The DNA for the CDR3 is TGTGCCAGCACAGGGGTAGGGGGCAATCAGCCCCAGCATTTT.

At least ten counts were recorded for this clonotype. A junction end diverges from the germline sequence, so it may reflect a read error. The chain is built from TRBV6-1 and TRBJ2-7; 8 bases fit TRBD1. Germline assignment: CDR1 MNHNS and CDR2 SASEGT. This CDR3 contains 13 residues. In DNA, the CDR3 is TGTGCCAGCAGTGAAAGGACAGGGCCCTCTCCGCACTTC. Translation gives CASSERTGPSPHF.

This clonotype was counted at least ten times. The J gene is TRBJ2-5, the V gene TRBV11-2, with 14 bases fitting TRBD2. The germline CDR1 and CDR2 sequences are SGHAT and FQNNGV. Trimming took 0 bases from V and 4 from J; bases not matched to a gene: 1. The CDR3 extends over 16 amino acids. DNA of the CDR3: TGTGCCAGCAGCTTAGAGACTAGCGGGGGGGGAGAGACCCAGTACTTC. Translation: CASSLETSGGGETQYF.

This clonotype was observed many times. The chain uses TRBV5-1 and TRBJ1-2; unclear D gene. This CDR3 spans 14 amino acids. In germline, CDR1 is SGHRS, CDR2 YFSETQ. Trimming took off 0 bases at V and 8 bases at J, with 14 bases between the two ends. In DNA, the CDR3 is TGCGCCAGCAGCTTGGCGGCCCCGAGGAGCGGCTACACCTTC. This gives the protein CASSLAAPRSGYTF. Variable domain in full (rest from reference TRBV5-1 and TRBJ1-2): KAGVTQTPRYLIKTRGQQVTLSCSPISGHRSVSWYQQTPGQGLQFLFEYFSETQRNKGNFPGRFSGRQFSNSRSEMNVSTLELGDSALYLCASSLAAPRSGYTFGSGTRLTVV.

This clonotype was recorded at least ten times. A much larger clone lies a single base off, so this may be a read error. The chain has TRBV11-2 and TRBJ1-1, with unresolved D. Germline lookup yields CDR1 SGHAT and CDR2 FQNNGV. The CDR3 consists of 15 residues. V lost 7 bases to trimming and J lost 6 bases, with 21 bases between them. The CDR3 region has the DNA TGTGCCAGCAACTTCAGCGGGGTCGGAGGCGCTGAAGCTTTCTTT. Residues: CASNFSGVGGAEAFF.

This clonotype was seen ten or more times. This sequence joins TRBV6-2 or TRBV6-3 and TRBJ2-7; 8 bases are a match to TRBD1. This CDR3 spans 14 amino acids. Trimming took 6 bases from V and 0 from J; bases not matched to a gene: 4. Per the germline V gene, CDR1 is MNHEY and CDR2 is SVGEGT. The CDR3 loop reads CASRNRGSSYEQYF. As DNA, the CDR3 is TGTGCCAGCAGAAACAGGGGGAGCTCCTACGAGCAGTACTTC.

CDR3 sequence: CAISESAGYYGYTF. The CDR3 DNA sequence: TGTGCCATCAGTGAGTCAGCGGGGTACTATGGCTACACCTTC. V and J are TRBV10-3 and TRBJ1-2; D uncertain. The CDR3 spans 14 residues. From germline, CDR1 is ENHRY and CDR2 SYGVKD. V was clipped by 0 bases and J by 3 bases, with 8 bases between them.

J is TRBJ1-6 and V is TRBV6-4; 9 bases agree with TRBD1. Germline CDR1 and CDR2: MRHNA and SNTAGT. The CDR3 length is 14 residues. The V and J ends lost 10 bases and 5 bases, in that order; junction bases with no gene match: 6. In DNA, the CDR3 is TGTGCCACCGAAACAGGGGGCCATAATTCACCCCTCCACTTT. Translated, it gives CATETGGHNSPLHF.

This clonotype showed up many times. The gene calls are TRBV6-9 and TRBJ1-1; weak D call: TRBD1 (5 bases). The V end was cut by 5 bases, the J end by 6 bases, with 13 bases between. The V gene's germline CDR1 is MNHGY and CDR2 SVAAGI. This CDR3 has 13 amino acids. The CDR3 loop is CASSPTQGAEAFF. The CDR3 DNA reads TGTGCCAGCAGTCCTACCCAGGGCGCTGAAGCTTTCTTT.

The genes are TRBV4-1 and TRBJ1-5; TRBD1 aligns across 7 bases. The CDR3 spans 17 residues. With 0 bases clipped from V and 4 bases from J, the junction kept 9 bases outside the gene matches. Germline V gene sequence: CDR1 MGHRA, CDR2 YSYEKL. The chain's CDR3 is CASSQEFSAGGNQPQHF. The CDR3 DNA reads TGCGCCAGCAGCCAAGAATTTTCGGCAGGGGGAAATCAGCCCCAGCATTTT.

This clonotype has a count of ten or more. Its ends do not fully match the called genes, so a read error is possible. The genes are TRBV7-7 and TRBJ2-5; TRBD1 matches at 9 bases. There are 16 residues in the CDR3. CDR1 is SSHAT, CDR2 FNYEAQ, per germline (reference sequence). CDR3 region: CASSGPPGQGIETQYF. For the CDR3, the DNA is TGTGCTAGCAGCGGGCCCCCGGGACAGGGAATAGAGACCCAGTACTTC.

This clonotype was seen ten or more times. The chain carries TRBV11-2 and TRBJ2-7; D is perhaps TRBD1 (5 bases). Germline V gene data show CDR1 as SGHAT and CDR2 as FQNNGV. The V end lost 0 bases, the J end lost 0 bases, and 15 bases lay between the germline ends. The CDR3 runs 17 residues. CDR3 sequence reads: CASSLDLWTTPSYEQYF. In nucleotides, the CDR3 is TGTGCCAGCAGCTTAGACCTCTGGACAACGCCCTCCTACGAGCAGTACTTC.